The sample holds a few counts of the clone carrying this TCR beta chain. Via MiXCR, TCRdb re-called the RT-PCR reads, giving one row per CDR3 protein. The sample lists hundreds of thousands of distinct CDR3 sequences; approximately 15% were seen once. The length of the CDR3 is 15 residues. The V gene lost 4 bases and the J gene lost 6 bases, with 16 bases spanning the gap. In germline, CDR1 is SGHTA, CDR2 FQGTGA. The clonotype comes from a female donor in good health, serving as a healthy control. The sample consisted of memory CD4+ T cells from blood. The J gene is TRBJ2-1, the V gene TRBV7-3, with a weak D call TRBD2 (5 bases). In DNA, the CDR3 is TGTGCCAGCAGCTCCACCCAAACTAGTCGCAATGAGCAGTTCTTC. It is translated as CASSSTQTSRNEQFF.